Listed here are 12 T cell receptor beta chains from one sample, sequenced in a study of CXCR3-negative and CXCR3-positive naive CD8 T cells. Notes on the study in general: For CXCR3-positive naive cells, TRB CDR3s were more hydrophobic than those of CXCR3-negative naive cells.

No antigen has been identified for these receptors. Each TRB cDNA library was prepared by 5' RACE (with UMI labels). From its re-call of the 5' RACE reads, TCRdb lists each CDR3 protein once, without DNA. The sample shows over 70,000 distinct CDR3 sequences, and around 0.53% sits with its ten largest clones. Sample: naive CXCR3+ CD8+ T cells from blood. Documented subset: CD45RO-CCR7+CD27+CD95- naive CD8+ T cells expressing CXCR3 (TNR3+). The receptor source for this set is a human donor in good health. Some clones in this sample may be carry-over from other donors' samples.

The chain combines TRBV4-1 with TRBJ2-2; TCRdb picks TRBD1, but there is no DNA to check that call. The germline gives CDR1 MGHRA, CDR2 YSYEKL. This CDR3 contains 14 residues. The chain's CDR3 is CASSQDWGTGELFF.

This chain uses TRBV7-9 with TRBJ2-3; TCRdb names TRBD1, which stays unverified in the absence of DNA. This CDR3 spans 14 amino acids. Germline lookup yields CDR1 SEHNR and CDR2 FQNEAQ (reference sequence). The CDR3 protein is CASSRTGEGDTQYF.

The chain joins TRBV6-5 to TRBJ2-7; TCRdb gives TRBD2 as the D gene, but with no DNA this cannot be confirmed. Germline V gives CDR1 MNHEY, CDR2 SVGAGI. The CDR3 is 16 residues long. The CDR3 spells CASSYSSGTSGYEQYF.

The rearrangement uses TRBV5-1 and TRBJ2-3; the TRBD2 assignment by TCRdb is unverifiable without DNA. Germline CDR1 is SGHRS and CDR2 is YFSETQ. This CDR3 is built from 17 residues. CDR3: CASSLGISGAPTDTQYF.

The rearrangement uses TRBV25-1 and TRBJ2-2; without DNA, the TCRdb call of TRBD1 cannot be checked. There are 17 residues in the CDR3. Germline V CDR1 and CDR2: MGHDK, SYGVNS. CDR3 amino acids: CASSESYSGQLDGELFF.

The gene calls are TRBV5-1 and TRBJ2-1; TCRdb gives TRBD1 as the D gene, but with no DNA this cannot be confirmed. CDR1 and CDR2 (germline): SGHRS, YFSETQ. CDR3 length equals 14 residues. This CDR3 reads CASGSRGAYNEQFF.

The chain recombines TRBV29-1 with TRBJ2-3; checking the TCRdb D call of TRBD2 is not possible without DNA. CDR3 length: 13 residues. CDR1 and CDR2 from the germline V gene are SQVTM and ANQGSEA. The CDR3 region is CSVDGGNTDTQYF.

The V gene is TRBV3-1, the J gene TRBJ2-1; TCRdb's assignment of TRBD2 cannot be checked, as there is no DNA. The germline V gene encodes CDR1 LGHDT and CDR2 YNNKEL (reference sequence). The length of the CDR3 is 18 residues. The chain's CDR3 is CASSQIQWRESSYNEQFF.

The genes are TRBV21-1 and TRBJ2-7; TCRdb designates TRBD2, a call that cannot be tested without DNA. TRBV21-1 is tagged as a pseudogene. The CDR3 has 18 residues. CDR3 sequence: CASSKVPPSWEGINEQYF.

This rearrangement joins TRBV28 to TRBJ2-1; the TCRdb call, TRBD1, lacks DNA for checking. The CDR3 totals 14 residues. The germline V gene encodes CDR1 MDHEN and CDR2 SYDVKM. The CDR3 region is CASSLRGFYNKQFF. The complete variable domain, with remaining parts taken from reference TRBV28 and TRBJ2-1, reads DVKVTQSSRYLVKRTGEKVFLECVQDMDHENMFWYRQDPGLGLRLIYFSYDVKMKEKGDIPEGYSVSREKKERFSLILESASTNQTSMYLCASSLRGFYNKQFFGPGTRLTVL.

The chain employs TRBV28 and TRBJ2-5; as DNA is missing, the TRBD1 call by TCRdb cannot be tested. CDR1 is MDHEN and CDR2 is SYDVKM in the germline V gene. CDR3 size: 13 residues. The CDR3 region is CASRTGGQETQYF. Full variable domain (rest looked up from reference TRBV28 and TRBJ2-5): DVKVTQSSRYLVKRTGEKVFLECVQDMDHENMFWYRQDPGLGLRLIYFSYDVKMKEKGDIPEGYSVSREKKERFSLILESASTNQTSMYLCASRTGGQETQYFGPGTRLLVL.

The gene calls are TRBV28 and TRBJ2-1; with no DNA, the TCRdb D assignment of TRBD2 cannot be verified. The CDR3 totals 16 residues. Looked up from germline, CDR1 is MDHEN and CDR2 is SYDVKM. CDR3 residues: CASSPPLRETYNEQFF.